Below, 28 T cell receptor beta chains from the same sample are listed, as sequenced in a study of CD8+CD57+ T cells in acquired aplastic anemia. Whoever was chosen for sequencing had shown CD8+CD57+ cell expansion by flow cytometry. Genomic DNA templated the TCR beta VDJ and CDR3 profiling. TCRdb re-derived calls from the reads in MiXCR, one entry per CDR3 protein. The table includes hundreds of thousands of distinct CDR3 sequences, more than 25% detected once. Specimen: sorted CD4+, CD8+, or CD8+CD57+ T cells (not recorded which) from PBMCs. The origin of the receptors is a human donor with aplastic anemia.

The V and J genes are TRBV6-1 and TRBJ2-1; 7 bases line up with TRBD1. V lost 5 bases to trimming and J lost 2 bases; unmatched junction nucleotides: 6. CDR1 and CDR2 (germline): MNHNS, SASEGT. The CDR3 loop spans 15 amino acids. The CDR3 DNA is TGTGCCAGCAGTCAGGGACAGATTGCCTACAATGAGCAGTTCTTC. It codes for CASSQGQIAYNEQFF.

This clonotype has at least ten counts. V gene TRBV11-1 combines with J gene TRBJ2-7; 11 nucleotides align to TRBD2. V trimming: 5 bases; J trimming: 3 bases; junction bases outside the gene matches: 6. Germline V gene lookup returns CDR1 SGHAT and CDR2 FQDESV (reference sequence). CDR3 length: 15 amino acids. CDR3 protein: CASSKTSGAHYEQYF. CDR3 nucleotides: TGTGCCAGCAGCAAGACTAGCGGGGCACACTACGAGCAGTACTTC.

This clonotype was seen many times. This chain connects TRBV2 to TRBJ2-7; 8 nucleotides match TRBD2. CDR1 is SNHLY, CDR2 FYNNEI, per germline. The CDR3 consists of 14 residues. Trimming cost V 4 bases and J 2 bases; bases outside gene matches: 4. The CDR3 bases are TGTGCCAGCAGTGTTAACGGGGGGGCCTACGAGCAGTACTTC. It translates to CASSVNGGAYEQYF. The variable domain in full, with the rest retrieved from reference TRBV2 and TRBJ2-7, is EPEVTQTPSHQVTQMGQEVILRCVPISNHLYFYWYRQILGQKVEFLVSFYNNEISEKSEIFDDQFSVERPDGSNFTLKIRSTKLEDSAMYFCASSVNGGAYEQYFGPGTRLTVT.

The sample holds many counts of this clonotype. The genes are TRBV2 and TRBJ1-3; 7 bases match TRBD1. The length of the CDR3 is 14 residues. From germline, CDR1 is SNHLY and CDR2 FYNNEI. The J segment lost 2 bases and the V segment lost 6 bases, leaving 4 bases of the junction unmatched. CDR3 DNA sequence: TGTGCCAGCAGGAACCAGGGGGCTGGAAACACCATATATTTT. Protein: CASRNQGAGNTIYF. The whole variable domain, remainder taken from reference TRBV2 and TRBJ1-3, is EPEVTQTPSHQVTQMGQEVILRCVPISNHLYFYWYRQILGQKVEFLVSFYNNEISEKSEIFDDQFSVERPDGSNFTLKIRSTKLEDSAMYFCASRNQGAGNTIYFGEGSWLTVV.

This clonotype has a handful of counts. This rearrangement joins TRBV6-5 to TRBJ1-2; the match to TRBD1 covers 8 bases. Germline values: CDR1 MNHEY, CDR2 SVGAGI. V shed 0 bases and J 0 bases; nucleotides not matched to a gene: 0. The CDR3 runs to 15 residues. In DNA form, the CDR3 reads TGTGCCAGCAGTTACTCGACAGGGGCTAACTATGGCTACACCTTC. It yields the protein CASSYSTGANYGYTF.

As concerns this clonotype: The junction does not match germline at one end; this may be a read error. V is TRBV10-2 and J is TRBJ1-5; 7 nucleotides align to TRBD1. The CDR3 loop spans 13 amino acids. Germline V gene lookup returns CDR1 WSHSY and CDR2 SAAADI. DNA of the CDR3: TGCGCCACTCGGGAGGGGGCCCATCAGCTCCAGCATTTT. It is translated as CATREGAHQLQHF.

This clonotype was counted a few times. A much bigger clone sits one base away, suggesting this may be a read error. The chain couples TRBV24-1 to TRBJ1-5; D is possibly TRBD1 (5 bases). CDR3 size: 15 residues. Looked up from germline, CDR1 is KGHDR and CDR2 is SFDVKD. CDR3 residues: CATSDPGQDNQPRHF. The CDR3 nucleotides read TGTGCCACCAGTGATCCGGGCCAGGACAATCAGCCCCGGCATTTT.

This clonotype was seen many times. The chain couples TRBV9 to TRBJ2-7; D is perhaps TRBD2 (6 bases). V was clipped by 0 bases and J by 5 bases, with 18 bases between them. Germline loops: CDR1 SGDLS, CDR2 YYNGEE. This CDR3 is built from 16 residues. The CDR3 region is CASSVGPTGAVHEQYF. For the CDR3, the DNA is TGTGCCAGCAGCGTAGGCCCAACGGGAGCAGTCCACGAGCAGTACTTC.

This clonotype was detected a few times. V gene TRBV7-8 combines with J gene TRBJ2-7; D is unresolved. V gave up 5 bases and J gave up 4 bases, with 15 bases separating them. The CDR3 totals 14 residues. Germline values: CDR1 SGHVS, CDR2 FQNEAQ. The CDR3 nucleotides are TGTGCCAGCAGCCCCGCCGACGGCATTTACGAGCAGTACGTC. Protein sequence: CASSPADGIYEQYV.

This clonotype has at least ten counts. This chain joins TRBV4-1 and TRBJ2-7; the match to TRBD2 covers 8 bases. The ends lost 4 bases at V and 3 bases at J; junction bases unmatched: 8. Germline V gene data show CDR1 as MGHRA and CDR2 as YSYEKL. CDR3 length equals 15 residues. CDR3 loop: CASSPGGGRGYEQYF. CDR3 DNA: TGCGCCAGCAGCCCGGGAGGGGGACGGGGCTACGAGCAGTACTTC.

The gene calls are TRBV5-1 and TRBJ1-2; no clear D. Germline V gene lookup returns CDR1 SGHRS and CDR2 YFSETQ. V lost 3 bases, J lost 6 bases, and 15 bases lay in between. The CDR3 extends over 14 amino acids. CDR3 amino acids: CASSSGPTVDGYTF. The CDR3 bases are TGCGCCAGCAGCTCCGGGCCGACCGTGGATGGCTACACCTTC.

This clonotype has ten or more counts. V is TRBV24-1 and J is TRBJ2-5; the match to TRBD2 covers 12 bases. V was pared by 4 bases and J by 2 bases, with 4 bases of the junction left unmatched. CDR3 length: 16 residues. The germline V gene has CDR1 KGHDR and CDR2 SFDVKD. CDR3 nucleotide sequence: TGTGCCACCAGTGACTGGACTAGCGGGAAGCAAGAGACCCAGTACTTC. It yields the protein CATSDWTSGKQETQYF.

Comments on this clonotype: One end of the junction does not line up with germline, which may come from a read error. The chain links TRBV30 to TRBJ1-3, with D perhaps TRBD1 (6 bases). The germline CDR1 and CDR2 sequences are GTSNPN and SVGIG (reference sequence). The CDR3 sequence is 15 residues long. The CDR3 coding sequence is TGTGCCTGGAGTGATGGACAGCTCTCTGAAAACACCATATATTTT. Its translation: CAWSDGQLSENTIYF.

This clonotype has at least ten counts. The V and J genes are TRBV9 and TRBJ1-2; unclear D gene. Trimming took off 0 bases at V and 8 bases at J, with 20 bases between the two ends. There are 16 residues in the CDR3. Germline CDR1 and CDR2: SGDLS and YYNGEE. The CDR3 DNA is TGTGCCAGCAGCGTAGATCGCGGTGCAGGTACTGGAGGCTACACCTTC. Its protein is CASSVDRGAGTGGYTF. The full variable domain, completed using reference TRBV9 and TRBJ1-2, is DSGVTQTPKHLITATGQRVTLRCSPRSGDLSVYWYQQSLDQGLQFLIQYYNGEERAKGNILERFSAQQFPDLHSELNLSSLELGDSALYFCASSVDRGAGTGGYTFGSGTRLTVV.

The table lists this clonotype with many counts. The CDR3 protein is CAISEAAQNLSPLHF. The CDR3, as DNA: TGTGCCATCAGTGAGGCAGCCCAAAACCTATCACCCCTCCACTTT. The J gene is TRBJ1-6, the V gene TRBV10-3, with D uncertain. CDR1 and CDR2 (germline): ENHRY, SYGVKD. V shed 2 bases and J shed 10 bases, with 15 bases lying between them. The CDR3 covers 15 residues.

The chain is built from TRBV20-1 and TRBJ2-1; 7 positions agree with TRBD2. This CDR3 comprises 14 residues. V shed 0 bases, J shed 7 bases, and the junction held 6 bases outside the gene matches. The germline V gene has CDR1 DFQATT and CDR2 SNEGSKA (reference sequence). The CDR3 coding sequence is TGCAGTGCTAGAGATCTCGGGAGGATAAATGAGCAGTTCTTC. Translation: CSARDLGRINEQFF.

Comment on this clonotype: The conserved phenylalanine or tryptophan normally closing the CDR3 is absent here, so this likely arose from a read error. This chain connects TRBV15 to TRBJ1-5; 7 bases match TRBD1. The V segment lost 5 bases and the J segment 6 bases; nucleotides outside the gene matches: 7. Germline CDR1 and CDR2: LNHNV and YYDKDF (reference sequence). The CDR3 has 14 amino acids. The CDR3 DNA follows: TGTGCCACCAGCGGTGGGCAGGGGGTTCAGCCCCAGCATCTT. It is translated as CATSGGQGVQPQHL.

This chain links TRBV5-1 with TRBJ1-6; TRBD1 might be the D (5 bases). The CDR3 spans 15 residues. Germline CDR1 SGHRS, CDR2 YFSETQ. Trimming took off 0 bases at V and 2 bases at J, with 6 bases between the two ends. CDR3 protein: CASSLGDAYNSPLHF. The CDR3 DNA sequence: TGCGCCAGCAGCTTGGGGGACGCCTATAATTCACCCCTCCACTTT. Complete variable domain (other parts from reference TRBV5-1 and TRBJ1-6): KAGVTQTPRYLIKTRGQQVTLSCSPISGHRSVSWYQQTPGQGLQFLFEYFSETQRNKGNFPGRFSGRQFSNSRSEMNVSTLELGDSALYLCASSLGDAYNSPLHFGNGTRLTVT.

In this sample, this clonotype turned up many times. The rearrangement joins TRBV15 to TRBJ2-7, with D possibly matching TRBD2 (7 bases). With 0 bases removed from V and 4 bases from J, the gap between germline ends came to 13 bases. The V gene's germline CDR1 is LNHNV and CDR2 YYDKDF (reference sequence). The CDR3 contains 15 residues. The CDR3 region has the DNA TGTGCCACCAGCAGAGATTTAGGGGGGGCGTACGAGCAGTACTTC. Amino acid sequence: CATSRDLGGAYEQYF.

This sequence joins TRBV9 and TRBJ2-1, with no clear D. V lost 10 bases and J lost 3, with 11 bases in between. From germline, CDR1 is SGDLS and CDR2 YYNGEE. This CDR3 spans 12 amino acids. The CDR3 region is CAAAGSYNEQFF. The CDR3 bases are TGTGCCGCAGCCGGAAGCTACAATGAGCAGTTCTTC.

Points on this clonotype: Germline and junction disagree at one end, which may indicate a read error. The gene calls are TRBV27 and TRBJ1-4; D is undetermined. The CDR3 totals 15 residues. The germline V gene has CDR1 MNHEY and CDR2 SMNVEV (reference sequence). CDR3 sequence reads: CASSLSDLPNEKLFF. Written as DNA, the CDR3 is TGTGCCAGCAGCTTATCAGACCTCCCTAATGAAAAACTGTTTTTT.

This clonotype was counted between two and nine times. The V gene is TRBV6-4, the J gene TRBJ1-1; possible D gene TRBD1, 6 bases. The CDR3 length is 15 residues. Trimming removed 6 bases at V and 1 base at J, with 15 bases between. Germline V CDR1 and CDR2: MRHNA, SNTAGT. CDR3 sequence: CASRASGASNTEAFF. The CDR3 bases are TGTGCCAGCAGAGCCTCAGGGGCGTCGAACACTGAAGCTTTCTTT.

Ten or more counts support this clonotype. The J gene is TRBJ2-5, the V gene TRBV19, with 7 nucleotides matching TRBD1. Germline V gene lookup returns CDR1 LNHDA and CDR2 SQIVND (reference sequence). V lost 6 bases, J lost 4 bases, and 5 bases stayed unmatched. The CDR3 is 13 amino acids. CDR3 amino acids: CASSRDSLETQYF. Here the CDR3 DNA reads TGTGCCAGTAGCCGGGACAGCTTAGAGACCCAGTACTTC.

The chain has TRBV4-1 and TRBJ2-4, with TRBD2 identical over 7 bases. From germline, CDR1 is MGHRA and CDR2 YSYEKL. CDR3 length: 16 residues. V lost 4 bases, J lost 6 bases, and 12 bases stayed unmatched. The CDR3 region is CASSPAGAGDVNIQYF. Here the CDR3 DNA reads TGCGCCAGCAGCCCTGCCGGCGCGGGAGATGTAAACATTCAGTACTTC.

This clonotype was seen more than once but under ten times. V usage is TRBV11-2 and J usage is TRBJ1-1; D gene unclear. In germline, CDR1 is SGHAT, CDR2 FQNNGV. This CDR3 spans 13 amino acids. The germline V and J ends were trimmed by 4 bases and 9 bases, with 15 bases remaining between them. Here the CDR3 reads CASSSATQAKAFF. The DNA for the CDR3 is TGTGCCAGCAGCTCTGCCACTCAGGCTAAAGCTTTCTTT.

The table lists this clonotype with a few counts. The chain has TRBV10-3 and TRBJ2-1; D perhaps matches TRBD2 (6 bases). CDR1 and CDR2 from the germline V gene are ENHRY and SYGVKD. There are 16 residues in the CDR3. V was shortened by 5 bases and J by 5 bases, with 19 bases between the two germline ends. CDR3 nucleotide sequence: TGTGCCATCAGTCGGAGGGGATCGGCTGGGGACAATGAGCAGTTCTTC. Its translation: CAISRRGSAGDNEQFF.

This clonotype came up once. The conserved phenylalanine or tryptophan normally closing the CDR3 is absent here, so this likely arose from a read error. V usage is TRBV20-1 and J usage is TRBJ1-1, with TRBD1 as a possible D gene (5 bases). The CDR3 spans 14 residues. Germline CDR1 DFQATT, CDR2 SNEGSKA (reference sequence). Trimming took 1 base from V and 3 from J, leaving 12 bases between them. In DNA, the CDR3 is TGCAGTGCTAGAGTGGGGGGGAAGGACACTGAAGCTTTCTCT. It is translated as CSARVGGKDTEAFS.

This clonotype has a count of ten or more. V usage is TRBV2 and J usage is TRBJ2-3; the D is unclear. CDR1 and CDR2 (germline): SNHLY, FYNNEI. With 8 bases removed from V and 3 bases from J, the gap between germline ends came to 15 bases. There are 14 residues in the CDR3. Here the CDR3 reads CASGSALRTDTQYF. The DNA for the CDR3 is TGTGCCAGCGGATCAGCCCTAAGGACAGATACGCAGTATTTT.